The rows below give T cell receptor beta chains drawn from one sample of a study of metastatic and nonmetastatic thyroid tumors. MiXCR was used by TCRdb to re-call the PCR reads. Altogether about 21,000 clones are present, roughly 28% being singletons, with the ten largest covering 14%. Sequencing input: tumor tissue. The receptors derive from a male donor with papillary thyroid cancer or a benign thyroid nodule (not recorded which). Some clones in this sample may be carry-over from other donors' samples. Each CDR3 is given with its conserved first and last residue. A D gene is named only where the DNA matches it firmly. A clone size is listed for some rows: how often the clone was seen (once, few, many), or a class if it is expanded.

j_gene,d_gene,v_gene,abundance,CDR3nt,CDR3aa
TRBJ2-3,NA,TRBV7-2,many,TGTGCCAGCAGCGCCACGACTAGCACAGATACGCAGTATTTT,CASSATTSTDTQYF
TRBJ2-1,TRBD2,TRBV4-2,many,TGTGCCAGCAGCCAAGCTGGGCGGGAGGGCCTCTATGAGCAGTTCTTC,CASSQAGREGLYEQFF
TRBJ1-2,NA,TRBV14,NA,TGTGCCAGCAGCCAGGCCATCTATGGCTACACCTTC,CASSQAIYGYTF
TRBJ2-1,TRBD2,TRBV11-1,few,TGTGCCAGCAGTTGGACTAGCGGGGGATACAATGAGCAGTTCTTC,CASSWTSGGYNEQFF
TRBJ2-7,NA,TRBV29-1,NA,TGCAGCGTCGAGGGTCAGGGAGCCTACGAGCAGTACTTC,CSVEGQGAYEQYF
TRBJ1-2,NA,TRBV12-3/TRBV12-4,NA,TGTGCCAGCAGTTTATCCCTCAACTATGGCTACACCTTC,CASSLSLNYGYTF
TRBJ1-3,NA,TRBV7-9,few,TGTGCCAGCAGCCACCCCCCGGGATTGGCCATATATTTT,CASSHPPGLAIYF
TRBJ1-6,TRBD1,TRBV28,NA,TGTGCCAGCAGTCTAACAGGGGGCGATTACTATAATTCACCCCTCCACTTT,CASSLTGGDYYNSPLHF
TRBJ2-2,NA,TRBV27,NA,TGTGCCAGCAGTCGGGGGGCAATTTGGACCGGGGAGCTGTTTTTT,CASSRGAIWTGELFF
TRBJ2-1,TRBD2,TRBV20-1,many,TGCAGTGCTAGTGCGACTAGCGGGAGTTTCGATGAGCAGTTCTTC,CSASATSGSFDEQFF